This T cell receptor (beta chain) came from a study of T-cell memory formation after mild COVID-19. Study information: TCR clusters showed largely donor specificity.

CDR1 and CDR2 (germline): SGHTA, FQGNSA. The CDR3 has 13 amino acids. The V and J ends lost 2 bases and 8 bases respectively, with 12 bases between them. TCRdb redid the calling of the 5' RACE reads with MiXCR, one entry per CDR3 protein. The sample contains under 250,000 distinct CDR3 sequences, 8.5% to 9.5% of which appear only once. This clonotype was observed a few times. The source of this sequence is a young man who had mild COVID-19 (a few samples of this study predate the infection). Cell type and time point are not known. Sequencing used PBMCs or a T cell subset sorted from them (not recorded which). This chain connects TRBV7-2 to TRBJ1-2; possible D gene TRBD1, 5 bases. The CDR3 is CASSLYGARGYTF. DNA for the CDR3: TGTGCCAGCAGCTTATATGGGGCGCGAGGCTACACCTTC.